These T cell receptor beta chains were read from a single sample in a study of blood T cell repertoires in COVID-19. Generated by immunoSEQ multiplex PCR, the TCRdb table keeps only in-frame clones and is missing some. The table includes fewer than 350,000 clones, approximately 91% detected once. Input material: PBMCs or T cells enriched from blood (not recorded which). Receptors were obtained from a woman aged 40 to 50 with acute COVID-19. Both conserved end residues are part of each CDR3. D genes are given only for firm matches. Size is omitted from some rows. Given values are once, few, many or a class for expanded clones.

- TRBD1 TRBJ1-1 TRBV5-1 CASSLGGQGPAFF TGCGCCAGCAGCTTGGGGGGACAGGGGCCAGCTTTCTTT
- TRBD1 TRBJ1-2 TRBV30 CAFTTGLNYGYTF TGTGCCTTCACGACAGGGCTTAACTATGGCTACACCTTC
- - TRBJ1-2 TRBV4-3 CASSQGTSGGYGYTF TGCGCCAGCAGCCAAGGCACCTCCGGCGGCTATGGCTACACCTTC
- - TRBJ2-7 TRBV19 CASSIDRGFEQYF TGTGCCAGTAGTATAGATCGGGGGTTTGAGCAGTACTTC
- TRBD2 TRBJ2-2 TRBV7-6 CASSWSGGGTGELFF TGTGCCAGCAGCTGGAGCGGGGGTGGTACCGGGGAGCTGTTTTTT
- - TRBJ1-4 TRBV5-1 CASSGGALSGEKLFF TGCGCCAGCAGCGGGGGGGCCCTCTCCGGTGAAAAACTGTTTTTT
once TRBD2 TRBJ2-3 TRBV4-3 CASSQVPGLVSDTQYF TGCGCCAGCAGCCAAGTCCCGGGACTAGTATCAGATACGCAGTATTTT
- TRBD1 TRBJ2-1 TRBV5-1 CASRSGTGGSNEQFF TGCGCCAGCAGGTCCGGGACAGGGGGATCCAATGAGCAGTTCTTC
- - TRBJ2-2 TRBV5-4 CASSQSGQNTGELFF TGTGCCAGCAGCCAATCGGGACAGAACACCGGGGAGCTGTTTTTT
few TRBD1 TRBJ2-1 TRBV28 CASSLTGGSYNEQFF TGTGCCAGCAGTTTAACAGGGGGCTCCTACAATGAGCAGTTCTTC
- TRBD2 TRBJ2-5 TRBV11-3 CASSFRGLAVQETQYF TGTGCCAGCAGCTTCCGGGGACTAGCGGTCCAAGAGACCCAGTACTTC
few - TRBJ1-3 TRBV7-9 CASSPGLSGNTIYF TGTGCCAGCAGCCCGGGACTTTCTGGAAACACCATATATTTT
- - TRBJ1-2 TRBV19 CASSSPPGKNYGYTF TGTGCCAGTAGTTCGCCCCCCGGGAAGAATTATGGCTACACCTTC
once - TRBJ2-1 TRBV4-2 CASSQDLDSYNEQFF TGTGCCAGCAGCCAAGACCTAGATTCCTACAATGAGCAGTTCTTC
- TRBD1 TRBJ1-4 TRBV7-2 CASSTGTVTNEKLFF TGTGCCAGCAGCACCGGGACAGTAACTAATGAAAAACTGTTTTTT
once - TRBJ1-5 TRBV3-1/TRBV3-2 CASSQDLDLRVQPQHF TGTGCCAGCAGCCAAGATCTGGACTTAAGGGTTCAGCCCCAGCATTTT
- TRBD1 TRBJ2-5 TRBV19 CASSNTGARQETQYF TGTGCCAGTAGTAATACAGGGGCCCGGCAAGAGACCCAGTACTTC
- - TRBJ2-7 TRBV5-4 CASSSSPGNYEQYF TGTGCCAGCAGCTCATCCCCGGGGAACTACGAGCAGTACTTC
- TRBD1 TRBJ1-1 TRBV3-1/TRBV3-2 CASSPRGGQGNTEAFF TGTGCCAGCAGCCCCCGGGGAGGACAGGGGAACACTGAAGCTTTCTTT
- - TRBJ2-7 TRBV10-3 CAISSRAGSYEQYF TGTGCCATCAGTTCCCGGGCCGGGAGCTACGAGCAGTACTTC
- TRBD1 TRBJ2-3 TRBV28 CASSGTGSTDTQYF TGTGCCAGCAGTGGGACAGGGAGCACAGATACGCAGTATTTT
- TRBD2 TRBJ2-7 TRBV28 CASTPGTSVHEQYF TGTGCCAGCACCCCCGGGACTAGCGTTCACGAGCAGTACTTC
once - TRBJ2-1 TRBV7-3 CASSSVGGSTYNEQFF TGTGCCAGCAGCTCGGTTGGGGGGTCAACCTACAATGAGCAGTTCTTC
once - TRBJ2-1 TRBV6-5 CASSYGSGEHNEQFF TGTGCCAGCAGTTACGGGTCAGGGGAGCACAATGAGCAGTTCTTC
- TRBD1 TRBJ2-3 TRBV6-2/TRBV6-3 CASSWGRDRATDTQYF TGTGCCAGCAGTTGGGGGAGGGACAGGGCCACAGATACGCAGTATTTT
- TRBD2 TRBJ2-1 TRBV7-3 CASSKTSGNSYNEQFF TGTGCCAGCAGCAAGACTAGCGGAAACTCCTACAATGAGCAGTTCTTC
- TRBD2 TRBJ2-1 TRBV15 CATSRDVLGGNEQFF TGTGCCACCAGCAGAGATGTCCTGGGGGGGAATGAGCAGTTCTTC
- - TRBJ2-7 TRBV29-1 CSVTSSLEQYF TGCAGCGTCACCAGTTCCCTCGAGCAGTACTTC
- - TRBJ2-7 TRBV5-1 CASSLDRPTTVGQYF TGCGCCAGCAGCTTGGACAGGCCTACCACCGTAGGGCAGTACTTC